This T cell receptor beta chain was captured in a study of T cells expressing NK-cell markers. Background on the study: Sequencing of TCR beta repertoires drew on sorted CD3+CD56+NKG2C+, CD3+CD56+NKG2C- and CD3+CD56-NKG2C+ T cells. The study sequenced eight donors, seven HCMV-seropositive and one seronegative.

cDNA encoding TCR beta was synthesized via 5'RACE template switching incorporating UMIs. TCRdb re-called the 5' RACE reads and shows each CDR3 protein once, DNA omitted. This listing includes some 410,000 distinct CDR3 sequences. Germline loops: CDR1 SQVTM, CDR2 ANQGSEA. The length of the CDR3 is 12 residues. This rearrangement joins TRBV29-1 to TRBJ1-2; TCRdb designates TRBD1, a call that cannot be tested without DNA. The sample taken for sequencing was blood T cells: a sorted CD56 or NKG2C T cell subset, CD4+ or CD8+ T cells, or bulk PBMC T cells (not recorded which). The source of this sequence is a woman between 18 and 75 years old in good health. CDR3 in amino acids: CSAPDREYGYTF.